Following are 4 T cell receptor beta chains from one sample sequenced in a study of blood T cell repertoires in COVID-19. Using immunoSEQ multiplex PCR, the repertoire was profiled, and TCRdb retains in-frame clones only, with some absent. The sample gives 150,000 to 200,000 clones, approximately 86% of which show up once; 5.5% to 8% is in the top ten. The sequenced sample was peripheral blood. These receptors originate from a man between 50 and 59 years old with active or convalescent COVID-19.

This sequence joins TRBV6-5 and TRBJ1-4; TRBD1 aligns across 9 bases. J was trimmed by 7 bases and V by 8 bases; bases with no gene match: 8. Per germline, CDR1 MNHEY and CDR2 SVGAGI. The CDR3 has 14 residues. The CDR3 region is CASHRGLVGEKLFF. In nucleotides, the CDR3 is TGTGCCAGCCACAGGGGGCTGGTGGGTGAAAAACTGTTTTTT.

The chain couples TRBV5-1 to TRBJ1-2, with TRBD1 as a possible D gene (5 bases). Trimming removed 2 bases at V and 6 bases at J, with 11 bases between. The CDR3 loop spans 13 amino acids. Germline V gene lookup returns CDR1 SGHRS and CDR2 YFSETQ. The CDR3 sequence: CASSLGRVDGYTF. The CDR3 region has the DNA TGCGCCAGCAGCTTAGGCAGGGTTGATGGCTACACCTTC.

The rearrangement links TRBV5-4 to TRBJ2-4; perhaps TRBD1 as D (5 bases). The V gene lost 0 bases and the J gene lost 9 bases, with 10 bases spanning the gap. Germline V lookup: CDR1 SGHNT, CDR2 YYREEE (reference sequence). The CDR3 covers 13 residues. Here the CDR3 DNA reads TGTGCCAGCAGCTTGGGGGGCCAGGGCATTCAGTACTTC. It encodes CASSLGGQGIQYF.

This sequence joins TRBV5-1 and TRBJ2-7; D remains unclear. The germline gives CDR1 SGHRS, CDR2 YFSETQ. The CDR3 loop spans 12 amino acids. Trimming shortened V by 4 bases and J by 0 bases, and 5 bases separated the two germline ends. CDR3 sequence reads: CASSHSSYEQYF. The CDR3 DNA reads TGCGCCAGCAGCCACAGCTCCTACGAGCAGTACTTC.